This T cell receptor beta chain stems from a study of blood T cell repertoires in COVID-19. In this sample, this clone turned up once. Cohorts were based on clinical histories the participants reported. Methods used by the authors: Amplification of reference gene primers provided the estimated nucleated cell counts. The protocol was immunoSEQ multiplex PCR, while the TCRdb copy is restricted to in-frame clones and leaves out a portion. The V and J calls and clone size are taken from that table; D and trimming were inferred from the DNA. The table shows roughly 140,000 clones, with about four fifths occurring only once. Trimming stripped 0 bases from V and 1 base from J, with 13 bases between. CDR1 is SGHAT and CDR2 is FQNNGV in the germline V gene. This CDR3 is built from 17 residues.

The V gene is TRBV11-2, the J gene TRBJ1-5; weak D call: TRBD1 (5 bases). The sequenced material came from PBMCs or T cells enriched from blood (not recorded which). The source is a woman aged 45-60 years who had been exposed to COVID-19. This CDR3 reads CASSLDYGGGSNQPQHF. The DNA for the CDR3 is TGTGCCAGCAGCTTAGATTACGGGGGTGGGAGCAATCAGCCCCAGCATTTT.